One and the same sample provided the 27 T cell receptor beta chains below, sequenced in a study of blood T cells in healthy people across ages. A second PCR, run for about 7 to 11 cycles, used a sample-barcoded 5' primer plus a J-beta primer mix. TCRdb reanalysed the 5' RACE reads using MiXCR and keeps one entry per CDR3 protein. This repertoire shows around 1,500,000 distinct CDR3 sequences, approximately 28% found once; its top ten account for 7.7%. The sample comprised blood. These receptors were collected from a woman aged 25-40 years in good health.

This clonotype has more than one count but fewer than ten. The V gene is TRBV20-1, the J gene TRBJ2-6, with TRBD2 as a possible D gene (5 bases). Trimming took 4 bases from V and 0 from J, leaving 10 bases between them. The CDR3 spans 15 residues. Germline V gives CDR1 DFQATT, CDR2 SNEGSKA (reference sequence). The CDR3 here is CSAINGISGANVLTF. In DNA form, the CDR3 reads TGCAGTGCTATTAACGGGATCTCTGGGGCCAACGTCCTGACTTTC.

This clonotype was counted a few times. The chain combines TRBV2 with TRBJ2-2; D is unresolved. Germline CDR1 and CDR2: SNHLY and FYNNEI. Trimming cost V 6 bases and J 1 base, with 6 bases left between them. The CDR3 is 13 residues long. The CDR3 region is CASRRRNTGELFF. In DNA, the CDR3 is TGTGCCAGCAGGCGACGGAACACCGGGGAGCTGTTTTTT.

This clonotype was observed many times. The chain has TRBV5-1 and TRBJ1-2, with 7 bases lining up with TRBD1. The germline gives CDR1 SGHRS, CDR2 YFSETQ. The CDR3 covers 13 residues. The junction had 8 bases not matched to a gene; V was cut back by 4 bases and J by 8 bases. The CDR3 nucleotides read TGCGCCAGCAGCCCCAGACAGGGATCGGGCTACACCTTC. It encodes CASSPRQGSGYTF.

This clonotype has a count of ten or more. The CDR3 loop reads CSARDRLGTYEQYF. In DNA, the CDR3 is TGCAGTGCTAGAGATCGGTTGGGGACCTACGAGCAGTACTTC. This rearrangement joins TRBV20-1 to TRBJ2-7, with D hard to call. CDR1 is DFQATT, CDR2 SNEGSKA, per germline (reference sequence). V was trimmed by 0 bases and J by 2 bases, leaving 11 bases between them. CDR3 size: 14 residues.

The chain employs TRBV29-1 and TRBJ2-7, with TRBD2 as a possible D gene (5 bases). V lost 0 bases and J lost 2, with 8 bases in between. The length of the CDR3 is 13 residues. CDR1 is SQVTM and CDR2 is ANQGSEA in the germline V gene. CDR3 coding DNA: TGCAGCGTTGAAGAGGGGAGTCCCTACGAGCAGTACTTC. Its protein is CSVEEGSPYEQYF.

In this sample, this clonotype turned up a few times. This chain joins TRBV14 and TRBJ2-1; 8 nucleotides align to TRBD2. Trimming removed 4 bases from V and 0 bases from J; junction bases left unmatched: 8. This CDR3 has 17 residues. CDR1 and CDR2 from the germline V gene are SGHDN and FVKESK. The DNA for the CDR3 is TGTGCCAGCAGCCGGGCCGGGGCGGGGGGCTCCTACAATGAGCAGTTCTTC. Its protein is CASSRAGAGGSYNEQFF.

This clonotype has more than one count but fewer than ten. The rearrangement uses TRBV9 and TRBJ1-2; TRBD1 matches at 12 bases. J gave up 6 bases and V 4 bases, and 7 bases lay outside the gene matches. CDR3 length: 15 residues. Germline loops: CDR1 SGDLS, CDR2 YYNGEE. The CDR3 DNA reads TGTGCCAGCAGCCCTAGGGACAGGGGGCTGGATGGCTACACCTTC. Its translation is CASSPRDRGLDGYTF.

This clonotype occurred a few times. This could be a read error, since a much larger clone is one nucleotide away. This chain links TRBV7-3 with TRBJ2-1; weak D call: TRBD2 (5 bases). Trimming shortened V by 1 base and J by 0 bases, and 10 bases separated the two germline ends. CDR3 length: 16 residues. Germline CDR1 and CDR2: SGHTA and FQGTGA. For the CDR3, the DNA is TGTGCCAGCAGCTTAAATTGGGAGAGCTCCTACAATGAGCAGTTCTTC. It is translated as CASSLNWESSYNEQFF.

This clonotype was recorded at least ten times. This chain connects TRBV5-1 to TRBJ2-5, with TRBD2 matching 9 bases. The CDR3 runs to 17 residues. V gave up 0 bases and J gave up 3 bases; unmatched junction bases: 9. CDR1 SGHRS and CDR2 YFSETQ come from the germline V gene. The CDR3, as DNA: TGCGCCAGCAGCTTGGCCGTGGATAGCGGGGGAAAAGAGACCCAGTACTTC. It is translated as CASSLAVDSGGKETQYF.

This clonotype was detected a few times. This chain links TRBV7-2 with TRBJ2-1, with D perhaps matching TRBD1 (5 bases). The ends were cut back, 1 base at V and 0 bases at J, with 10 bases in the middle. CDR1 and CDR2 from the germline V gene are SGHTA and FQGNSA. The CDR3 sequence is 16 residues long. CDR3 region: CASSLGGVRSYNEQFF. CDR3 DNA: TGTGCCAGCAGCTTAGGGGGCGTCCGCTCCTACAATGAGCAGTTCTTC.

This clonotype has ten or more counts. The V gene is TRBV6-5, the J gene TRBJ2-7; TRBD2 agrees at 12 bases. In germline, CDR1 is MNHEY, CDR2 SVGAGI. There are 15 residues in the CDR3. V lost 6 bases and J lost 3; bases outside the gene matches: 6. DNA of the CDR3: TGTGCCAGCAGCCGGCGGACTAGCGGGGACTACGAGCAGTACTTC. Protein: CASSRRTSGDYEQYF.

The V and J genes are TRBV7-9 and TRBJ2-1, with 8 positions matching TRBD1. Per germline, CDR1 SEHNR and CDR2 FQNEAQ (reference sequence). This CDR3 spans 16 amino acids. The V gene end was trimmed by 6 bases and the J gene end by 1 base; junction bases not matched to a gene: 8. CDR3 coding DNA: TGTGCCAGCAGTAGACAGGGGATGAGGTCCTACAATGAGCAGTTCTTC. This sequence encodes CASSRQGMRSYNEQFF.

About this clonotype: The junction shows a germline mismatch at one end, possibly a read error. J is TRBJ1-2 and V is TRBV7-2; D is uncertain. CDR3 length: 14 amino acids. Germline lookup yields CDR1 SGHTA and CDR2 FQGNSA. CDR3 sequence (DNA): TGTGCCAACAGCTTAGCTGAACAGATCTATGGCTACACCTTC. As protein: CANSLAEQIYGYTF.

This chain uses TRBV25-1 with TRBJ2-1; the D is unclear. Germline V gene lookup returns CDR1 MGHDK and CDR2 SYGVNS. Trimming removed 3 bases at V and 8 bases at J, with 8 bases between. CDR3 length: 12 amino acids. CDR3 in amino acids: CASSEYEDEQFF. CDR3 DNA sequence: TGTGCCAGCAGTGAGTATGAGGATGAGCAGTTCTTC.

For this clonotype: One junction end disagrees with the germline gene, perhaps due to a read error. The J gene is TRBJ2-7, the V gene TRBV15; D uncertain. The V gene's germline CDR1 is LNHNV and CDR2 YYDKDF (reference sequence). The CDR3 is made up of 14 amino acids. The CDR3 DNA sequence: TGTGCCGCCAGCAGAGACATATGGCGTGGTGAGCAGTACTTC. It yields the protein CAASRDIWRGEQYF.

This clonotype was seen many times. The V and J genes are TRBV5-5 and TRBJ2-5; D is unresolved. Between the trimmed V and J ends, which lost 6 bases and 5 bases, there was a span of 17 bases. Looked up from germline, CDR1 is SGHKS and CDR2 is YYEKEE (reference sequence). This CDR3 is 14 amino acids long. CDR3 DNA: TGTGCCAGCACCCCTGTAGAGGCTCGGGAGACCCAGTACTTC. Translation: CASTPVEARETQYF.

This chain links TRBV28 with TRBJ2-7; 7 bases line up with TRBD1. CDR1 is MDHEN, CDR2 SYDVKM, per germline. CDR3 length: 14 residues. J lost 4 bases, V lost 6 bases, and 9 bases had no gene match. This CDR3 is CASRESRGLYEQYF. The DNA for the CDR3 is TGTGCCAGCAGAGAGTCCAGGGGGTTGTACGAGCAGTACTTC. Full variable domain (rest looked up from reference TRBV28 and TRBJ2-7): DVKVTQSSRYLVKRTGEKVFLECVQDMDHENMFWYRQDPGLGLRLIYFSYDVKMKEKGDIPEGYSVSREKKERFSLILESASTNQTSMYLCASRESRGLYEQYFGPGTRLTVT.

On this clonotype itself: Possible read error: a much larger clone is one base away. The rearrangement uses TRBV2 and TRBJ2-5, with D possibly matching TRBD1 (5 bases). V was shortened by 7 bases and J by 11 bases, with 14 bases between the two germline ends. The CDR3 runs to 11 residues. Germline lookup yields CDR1 SNHLY and CDR2 FYNNEI. The CDR3 protein is CASNAGYGQYF. The CDR3 nucleotides are TGTGCCAGCAATGCAGGGTACGGGCAGTACTTC.

Worth noting for this clonotype: A single base separates this from a much larger clone, so it may be a read error. The chain joins TRBV20-1 to TRBJ1-2; the D is unclear. Looked up from germline, CDR1 is DFQATT and CDR2 is SNEGSKA (reference sequence). The CDR3 extends over 13 amino acids. The CDR3 reads CSTRDVATAKPTF. The DNA of the CDR3 is TGCAGTACTAGAGATGTGGCAACGGCCAAGCCCACCTTC.

The V call is TRBV7-2, the J call TRBJ2-3; D possibly corresponds to TRBD2 (7 bases). This CDR3 region has 17 residues. Trimming cost V 3 bases and J 1 base, with 17 bases left between them. Looked up from germline, CDR1 is SGHTA and CDR2 is FQGNSA. Here the CDR3 reads CASSFTSGGIRTDTQYF. The CDR3 DNA is TGTGCCAGCAGCTTTACGTCGGGGGGCATTCGCACAGATACGCAGTATTTT.

In DNA form, the CDR3 reads TGTGCCACCAGTGATCCTCAGACCCCGGCGGATCAGCCCCAGCATTTT. Translation: CATSDPQTPADQPQHF. V gene TRBV24-1 combines with J gene TRBJ1-5, with unresolved D. Trimming removed 3 bases from V and 5 bases from J, with 16 bases in between. The CDR3 covers 16 residues. CDR1 is KGHDR and CDR2 is SFDVKD in the germline V gene.

This clonotype was seen ten or more times. The genes are TRBV6-2 or TRBV6-3 and TRBJ2-5; 9 bases match TRBD2. The CDR3 has 14 amino acids. V was clipped by 6 bases and J by 0 bases; unmatched bases: 2. CDR1 is MNHEY, CDR2 SVGEGT, per germline. The CDR3 loop reads CASRRLADQETQYF. In nucleotides, the CDR3 is TGTGCCAGCAGGAGACTAGCGGACCAAGAGACCCAGTACTTC.

This clonotype was seen a few times. This chain uses TRBV7-6 with TRBJ2-1; 9 positions match TRBD1. Per the germline V gene, CDR1 is SGHVS and CDR2 is FNYEAQ. V dropped 5 bases and J dropped 8; count of bases not matched to a gene: 10. This CDR3 spans 15 amino acids. The CDR3 DNA reads TGTGCCAGCAGCCCCCGGGACAGGGCGTCGGATGAGCAGTTCTTC. As protein: CASSPRDRASDEQFF.

The rearrangement links TRBV20-1 to TRBJ2-5; no clear D gene. The J call may be faulty, since TRBJ2-1 better matches the DNA end. CDR3 length equals 13 residues. The V gene's germline CDR1 is DFQATT and CDR2 SNEGSKA (reference sequence). The CDR3 spells CSARRLVDETQFF. As DNA, the CDR3 is TGCAGTGCTAGAAGGCTAGTTGACGAGACCCAGTTCTTC.

The genes are TRBV28 and TRBJ2-7, with 7 positions matching TRBD2. Per the germline V gene, CDR1 is MDHEN and CDR2 is SYDVKM. V dropped 6 bases and J dropped 0; count of bases not matched to a gene: 14. The CDR3 has 17 amino acids. The CDR3 loop reads CASSTLWGGNSSYEQYF. The CDR3 nucleotides read TGTGCCAGCAGCACATTATGGGGGGGGAACAGCTCCTACGAGCAGTACTTC.

The rearrangement uses TRBV7-9 and TRBJ2-7; TRBD1 is a possible D gene (6 bases). The CDR3 extends over 13 amino acids. Deletions cut 6 bases from V and 3 bases from J, with 12 bases between. Germline V gives CDR1 SEHNR, CDR2 FQNEAQ (reference sequence). The CDR3 DNA follows: TGTGCCAGCAGTATACAGGGTTACTACGAGCAGTACTTC. Residues: CASSIQGYYEQYF.

At least ten counts were recorded for this clonotype. This chain uses TRBV9 with TRBJ2-5; D may match TRBD1 or TRBD2 (6 bases each). The tail of the sequence fits TRBJ2-7 better, so the J call may be wrong. Germline CDR1 is SGDLS and CDR2 is YYNGEE. This CDR3 comprises 15 residues. Here the CDR3 DNA reads TGTGCCAGCAGCGCCCTTCTGGGGGGCAGGGACGAGCAGTACTTC. Amino acid sequence: CASSALLGGRDEQYF.